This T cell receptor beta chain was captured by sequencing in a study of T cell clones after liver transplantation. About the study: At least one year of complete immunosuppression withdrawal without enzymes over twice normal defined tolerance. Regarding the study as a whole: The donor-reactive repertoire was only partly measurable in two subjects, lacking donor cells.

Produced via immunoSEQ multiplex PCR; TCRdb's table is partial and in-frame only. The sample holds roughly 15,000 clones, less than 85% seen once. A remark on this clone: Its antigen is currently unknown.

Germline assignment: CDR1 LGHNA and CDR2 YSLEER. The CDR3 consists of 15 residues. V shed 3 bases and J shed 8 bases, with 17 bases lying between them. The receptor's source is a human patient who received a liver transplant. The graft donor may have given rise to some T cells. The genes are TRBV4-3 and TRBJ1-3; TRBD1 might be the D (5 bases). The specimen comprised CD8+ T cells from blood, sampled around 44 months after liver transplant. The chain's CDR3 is CASSQVRDPQDTIYF. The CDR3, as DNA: TGCGCCAGCAGCCAGGTCCGGGACCCCCAGGACACCATATATTTT.